A selection of T cell receptor beta chains follows, all from one sample in a study of T-cell reconstitution after alpha-beta-depleted transplantation in children. TCRdb ran MiXCR on the PCR reads and lists one entry per CDR3 protein. Of under 250,000 distinct CDR3 sequences listed, roughly 7% are singletons. The sample here was PBMCs, taken before TCRalphabeta/CD19-depleted stem cell transplant. The receptors stem from a boy between 2 and 10 years old with acute lymphoblastic leukemia, due to receive a stem cell transplant. Each CDR3 is given with its conserved first and last residue. A D gene is named only where the DNA matches it firmly. Not all rows give a size; the values are once, few, many and, for expanded clones, a class.

J: TRBJ2-3; V: TRBV10-3; D: -; size: many; DNA: TGTGCCATCAGTCACAGGGCCGATACGCAGTATTTT; CDR3: CAISHRADTQYF
J: TRBJ2-1; V: TRBV6-1; D: -; size: -; DNA: TGTGCCAGCCGAGACGCGTGGGATTCTACCTACAATGAGCAGTTCTTC; CDR3: CASRDAWDSTYNEQFF
J: TRBJ2-3; V: TRBV5-1; D: -; size: many; DNA: TGCGCCAGCAGCCGGAGCAGGGTGCGGAACACAGATACGCAGTATTTT; CDR3: CASSRSRVRNTDTQYF
J: TRBJ1-2; V: TRBV12-5; D: TRBD1; size: -; DNA: TGTGCTAGTGGTTTGGGCGCAGGGGGGGACGGAGAGATATATGGCTACACCTTC; CDR3: CASGLGAGGDGEIYGYTF
J: TRBJ1-3; V: TRBV5-1; D: -; size: many; DNA: TGCGCCAGCAGCACGGGGACTCCTGGAAACACCATATATTTT; CDR3: CASSTGTPGNTIYF
J: TRBJ2-3; V: TRBV20-1; D: -; size: few; DNA: TGCAGTGTGGGCGGGGGCACAGATACGCAGTATTTT; CDR3: CSVGGGTDTQYF
J: TRBJ2-1; V: TRBV29-1; D: -; size: many; DNA: TGCAGCGTTGTATTCCCCTTTAAGGGAAACTATTACAATGAGCAGTTCTTC; CDR3: CSVVFPFKGNYYNEQFF
J: TRBJ2-7; V: TRBV29-1; D: -; size: many; DNA: TGCAGCGTTGAAGGGGCGGAGAGCTCCTACGAGCAGTACTTC; CDR3: CSVEGAESSYEQYF
J: TRBJ2-2; V: TRBV7-2; D: -; size: many; DNA: TGTGCCAGCAGCTTAGCGTCACGGGGGAACACCGGGGAGCTGTTTTTT; CDR3: CASSLASRGNTGELFF
J: TRBJ2-5; V: TRBV6-2/TRBV6-3; D: -; size: many; DNA: TGTGCCAGCAGTTACTCCATAGGGGAGACCCAGTACTTC; CDR3: CASSYSIGETQYF
J: TRBJ2-7; V: TRBV4-2; D: TRBD1; size: -; DNA: TGTGCCAGCAGCCACCCGACGGGAGACAGGGGGCCCGGTTTCGAGCAGTACTTC; CDR3: CASSHPTGDRGPGFEQYF
J: TRBJ2-5; V: TRBV29-1; D: TRBD1; size: many; DNA: TGCAGCGTTGACAGGGGGCGAGAGACCCAGTACTTC; CDR3: CSVDRGRETQYF
J: TRBJ2-3; V: TRBV28; D: -; size: many; DNA: TGTGCCAGCAGCCTGTGGATGTCGACCACAGATACGCAGTATTTT; CDR3: CASSLWMSTTDTQYF
J: TRBJ1-2; V: TRBV29-1; D: -; size: many; DNA: TGCAGCGTGGTGGAGGGACGGCCTAACTATGGCTACACCTTC; CDR3: CSVVEGRPNYGYTF
J: TRBJ1-6; V: TRBV6-5; D: -; size: many; DNA: TGTGCCAGCAGTTACGGTCTGGGCGAGCGTAATTCACCCCTCCACTTT; CDR3: CASSYGLGERNSPLHF
J: TRBJ1-1; V: TRBV5-1; D: -; size: many; DNA: TGCGCCAGCAGCCGTGACACAGACAGGAACACTGAAGCTTTCTTT; CDR3: CASSRDTDRNTEAFF
J: TRBJ1-1; V: TRBV25-1; D: -; size: many; DNA: TGTGCCAGCAGTGCCCACATGGGAGCTGAAGCTTTCTTT; CDR3: CASSAHMGAEAFF